This T cell receptor beta chain originates from a study of T-cell reconstitution after alpha-beta-depleted transplantation in children (dated by TCRdb to the mid-2010s). Regarding the complete study: Using TCR repertoire profiling, the study quantitatively followed how T-cell immune reconstitution unfolded in children after TCRalphabeta/CD19-depleted allogeneic hematopoietic cell transplantation.

Including cysteine and phenylalanine, the CDR3 has 12 amino acids. The kept DNA is CDR3 alone, 36 bases in frame from the first base. The germline V gene encodes CDR1 SGHRS and CDR2 YFSETQ. Regarding this clonotype: Which antigen it targets is not known. At one boundary the junction diverges from the germline segment, which might be a read error.

According to the study, the label for this sample's treatment or condition signals: allogeneic hematopoietic cell transplantation with graft depleted of TCRalphabeta T cells and CD19 B cells. The transplant recipients were children given TCRalphabeta/CD19-depleted allogeneic hematopoietic cell grafts. Overall results and qualifications from the work: The high TCRbeta diversity at day 60 in some patients was ascribed to recipient T cells and intrathymic progenitors that had survived conditioning. The frequencies of hyperexpanded clones fell over the following months, and after one year, T-cell counts and TCRbeta diversity were mostly attributed to newly produced T cells. About two months after transplant, the apparently early recovery of alphabetaT-cell counts reportedly depended on just several hundred clones that had expanded rapidly and came from non-depleted graft cells.

Libraries were prepared through PCR. For sequencing, an Illumina HiSeq 2500 was employed. To normalize quantification of the TCRbeta repertoire, the TCR libraries were built with molecular barcoding that relied on unique molecular identifiers. The public sequencing data were trimmed at Q25 with fastp and processed into clonotypes with MiXCR by TCRdb, which kept only in-frame beta chains. Duplicate CDR3 protein sequences are folded into a single record with the most common DNA and genes. A total of approximately 300,000 distinct CDR3 sequences appear in this sample, about 9.5% of them only once. Less than 8% of the sample rests with the top ten.

In this chain, TRBV5-1 is recombined with TRBJ2-3, with the D gene too uncertain to name. Sequences were derived from PBMCs, sampled before TCRalphabeta/CD19-depleted stem cell transplant. The source is a boy younger than two with acute myeloid leukemia, due to receive a stem cell transplant. The CDR3 region has the sequence CASSLGVDTLYF. DNA sequence: TGCGCCAGCAGCTTGGGGGTGGATACGCTGTATTTT.